The 13 T cell receptor beta chains below were found in one sample sequenced in a study of quantifying T cell responses using KT2 cells (dated by TCRdb to between 2016 and 2019). Notes on the research overall: RNA was DNase-treated and reverse transcribed with TCR alpha and beta constant-region primers, mostly using SuperScript III.

The protocol used for the library was UMI-ligation and nested PCR. Sequencing was carried out with an Illumina MiSeq. Using T4 RNA ligase 1, a single-stranded oligonucleotide bearing the Illumina SP2 sequence plus a UMI was ligated onto the 3' end of the cDNA. PCR1 was run for 3 to 4 cycles (98 degrees C for 15 s, 69 degrees C for 30 s, 72 degrees C for 40 s), and an equimolar mix of RC1.1 and RC1.2, covering TRBC1 and TRBC2, was used as the beta primer. The raw public data were reprocessed by TCRdb itself: fastp quality trimming at Q25, MiXCR clonotype calling, in-frame beta chains only. Every distinct CDR3 protein forms one entry, paired with its most common genes and DNA. This sample comprises approximately 43,000 distinct CDR3 sequences, about 15% of them detected only once. Around two fifths of the sample lies in the top ten. Sequencing was done on a sample of PBMCs spiked with cells of the T cell clone KT2. These receptors were obtained from a human donor.

In its sample, this clonotype was seen many times. The chain couples TRBV11-2 to TRBJ1-1; 9 nucleotides agree with TRBD1. The junction had 10 bases not matched to a gene; V was cut back by 1 base and J by 4 bases. CDR1 and CDR2 (germline): SGHAT, FQNNGV. The CDR3 has 17 amino acids. In DNA form, the CDR3 reads TGTGCCAGCAGCTTAGCTTACAGGACAGGGGCGGGCACTGAAGCTTTCTTT. Residues: CASSLAYRTGAGTEAFF.

The sample holds a few counts of this clonotype. The chain combines TRBV11-2 with TRBJ1-2; TRBD1 aligns across 8 bases. Germline V gene lookup returns CDR1 SGHAT and CDR2 FQNNGV. Unmatched junction bases numbered 2, after V lost 0 bases and J lost 2 bases. This CDR3 region has 15 residues. The CDR3 here is CASSLERTGNYGYTF. In DNA, the CDR3 is TGTGCCAGCAGCTTAGAACGGACAGGGAACTATGGCTACACCTTC.

The chain uses TRBV29-1 and TRBJ2-3; D is uncertain. Germline V CDR1 and CDR2: SQVTM, ANQGSEA. Trimming stripped 7 bases from V and 5 bases from J, with 16 bases between. The CDR3 covers 13 residues. The CDR3 bases are TGCAGCGCACACGATACTGCCGGAGATACGCAGTATTTT. Its protein product is CSAHDTAGDTQYF.

The rearrangement joins TRBV4-1 to TRBJ2-7; 8 positions agree with TRBD1. The CDR3 is made up of 17 amino acids. Unmatched junction bases numbered 7, after V lost 0 bases and J lost 0 bases. Per germline, CDR1 MGHRA and CDR2 YSYEKL. The CDR3 sequence is CASSQDRWTGHSYEQYF. DNA for the CDR3: TGCGCCAGCAGCCAAGATAGATGGACAGGGCACTCCTACGAGCAGTACTTC.

This clonotype was found a few times. This chain uses TRBV12-3 or TRBV12-4 with TRBJ1-1; 8 nucleotides line up with TRBD1. CDR3 length equals 19 residues. J lost 1 base, V lost 3 bases, and 16 bases had no gene match. The CDR3 nucleotides are TGTGCCAGCAGTTTTGTATTCGGGACAGGAGGTGGGCCGAACACTGAAGCTTTCTTT. This encodes CASSFVFGTGGGPNTEAFF.

In this sample, this clonotype turned up many times. The chain is built from TRBV11-2 and TRBJ2-7; perhaps TRBD2 as D (6 bases). The CDR3 length is 16 residues. V lost 1 base and J 0 bases, leaving 13 bases between the germline ends. Germline V lookup: CDR1 SGHAT, CDR2 FQNNGV. The CDR3 reads CASSLVRGAISYEQYF. The CDR3 nucleotides are TGTGCCAGCAGCTTAGTTCGCGGGGCCATCTCCTACGAGCAGTACTTC.

The chain combines TRBV3-1 with TRBJ2-7; D call uncertain. The CDR3 extends over 14 amino acids. CDR1 and CDR2 (germline): LGHDT, YNNKEL (reference sequence). With 1 base removed from V and 3 bases from J, the gap between germline ends came to 10 bases. Here the CDR3 DNA reads TGTGCCAGCAGCCAAGTAACGGGCAGCTACGAGCAGTACTTC. This codes for CASSQVTGSYEQYF.

In its sample, this clonotype was seen a few times. V is TRBV29-1 and J is TRBJ2-1; 9 nucleotides agree with TRBD2. The CDR3 is 14 amino acids. J gave up 6 bases and V 2 bases, and 5 bases lay outside the gene matches. CDR1 is SQVTM and CDR2 is ANQGSEA in the germline V gene. CDR3 DNA: TGCAGCGTTGAACTTAGCGGGGGTGCCAATGAGCAGTTCTTC. Translated, it gives CSVELSGGANEQFF.

Sample share makes this clonotype medium-sized (0.01 to 0.1%). This sequence joins TRBV5-1 and TRBJ2-3; D unresolved. V was pared by 4 bases and J by 3 bases, with 12 bases between. Germline V gene lookup returns CDR1 SGHRS and CDR2 YFSETQ. The CDR3 has 14 amino acids. As DNA, the CDR3 is TGCGCCAGCAGCCTATCGGAGCAGACAGATACGCAGTATTTT. It encodes CASSLSEQTDTQYF.

This clonotype occurred a few times. This sequence joins TRBV29-1 and TRBJ2-7, with D possibly being TRBD1 or TRBD2 (6 bases each). This CDR3 has 16 amino acids. V was trimmed by 0 bases and J by 5 bases, leaving 20 bases between them. Germline-derived CDR1 and CDR2 are SQVTM and ANQGSEA. CDR3 region: CSVEDQGRGQVHEQYF. DNA for the CDR3: TGCAGCGTTGAAGATCAGGGTCGGGGGCAGGTCCACGAGCAGTACTTC.

This clonotype was counted ten times or more. The V and J genes are TRBV5-4 and TRBJ2-2; D remains unclear. Germline CDR1 is SGHNT and CDR2 is YYREEE (reference sequence). V gave up 2 bases and J gave up 0 bases, with 5 bases separating them. The CDR3 sequence is 14 residues long. The CDR3 DNA follows: TGTGCCAGCAGCTTAGGGCCGAACACCGGGGAGCTGTTTTTT. This gives the protein CASSLGPNTGELFF.

This clonotype was observed a few times. This rearrangement joins TRBV20-1 to TRBJ2-7; D is possibly TRBD2 (6 bases). V was shortened by 3 bases and J by 3 bases, with 15 bases between the two germline ends. Per germline, CDR1 DFQATT and CDR2 SNEGSKA (reference sequence). The CDR3 is made up of 14 amino acids. As DNA, the CDR3 is TGCAGTGCTAGGTTTGGCGGGGTGGACTACGAGCAGTACTTC. Its translation is CSARFGGVDYEQYF.

In its sample, this clonotype was seen a few times. The genes are TRBV18 and TRBJ2-1; 7 positions match TRBD2. V lost 4 bases and J lost 0; bases outside the gene matches: 6. CDR1 KGHSH and CDR2 LQKENI come from the germline V gene. This CDR3 has 16 residues. The CDR3 nucleotides are TGTGCCAGCTCACTTAGCGGGCGCAGCTCCTACAATGAGCAGTTCTTC. Its protein is CASSLSGRSSYNEQFF.